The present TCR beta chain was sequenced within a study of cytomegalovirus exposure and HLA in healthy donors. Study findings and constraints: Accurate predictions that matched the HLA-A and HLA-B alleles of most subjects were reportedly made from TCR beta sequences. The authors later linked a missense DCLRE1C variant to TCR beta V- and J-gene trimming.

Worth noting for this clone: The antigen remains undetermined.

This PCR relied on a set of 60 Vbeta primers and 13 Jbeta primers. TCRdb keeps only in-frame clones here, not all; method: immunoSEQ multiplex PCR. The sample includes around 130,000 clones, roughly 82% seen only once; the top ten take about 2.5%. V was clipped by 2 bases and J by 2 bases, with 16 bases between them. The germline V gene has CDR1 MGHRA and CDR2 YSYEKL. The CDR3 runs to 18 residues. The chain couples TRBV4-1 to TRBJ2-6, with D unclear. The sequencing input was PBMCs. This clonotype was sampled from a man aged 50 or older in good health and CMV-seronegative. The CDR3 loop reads CASSQKDISRPGANVLTF. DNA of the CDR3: TGCGCCAGCAGCCAAAAAGACATTTCCCGTCCTGGGGCCAACGTCCTGACTTTC.